The 5 T cell receptor beta chains presented below share a single source sample, sequenced in a study of identical twins. TCRdb re-called the 5' RACE reads through MiXCR, storing one row per CDR3 protein. Among about 470,000 distinct CDR3 sequences listed, 20% to 25% were seen once. The same specimen was also included in a second study, on T cells expressing NK-cell markers.

Material: CD4+ T cells sorted from blood. These receptors were collected from a woman between 18 and 29 years old in good health.

The chain recombines TRBV3-1 with TRBJ1-2; TRBD1 agrees at 8 bases. V lost 8 bases, J lost 4 bases, and 9 bases stayed unmatched. The length of the CDR3 is 14 residues. Germline assignment: CDR1 LGHDT and CDR2 YNNKEL (reference sequence). CDR3: CASRSSGGGYGYTF. The CDR3 DNA follows: TGTGCCAGCCGAAGTTCAGGGGGCGGCTATGGCTACACCTTC.

CDR3 in DNA: TGTGCCAGCAGCTTTAGGCTAGCGGGGGGCGAGAACACCGGGGAGCTGTTTTTT. Its translation: CASSFRLAGGENTGELFF. The chain combines TRBV7-2 with TRBJ2-2, with TRBD2 identical over 11 bases. Unmatched junction bases numbered 7, after V lost 3 bases and J lost 1 base. CDR1 is SGHTA and CDR2 is FQGNSA in the germline V gene. The length of the CDR3 is 18 residues.

This clonotype is a singleton in its sample. The rearrangement uses TRBV10-3 and TRBJ1-1; D remains ambiguous. Looked up from germline, CDR1 is ENHRY and CDR2 is SYGVKD. Trimming pared 1 base from V and 3 bases from J, leaving 9 bases between. This CDR3 contains 14 residues. CDR3 DNA sequence: TGTGCCATCAGTGAGTACGCGGCCTACACTGAAGCTTTCTTT. Protein sequence: CAISEYAAYTEAFF.

The chain joins TRBV9 to TRBJ2-3; the match to TRBD2 covers 11 bases. V shed 1 base, J shed 4 bases, and the junction held 8 bases outside the gene matches. Per the germline V gene, CDR1 is SGDLS and CDR2 is YYNGEE. The CDR3 is made up of 17 amino acids. CDR3 region: CASSVSPLAGVADTQYF. The CDR3 DNA reads as TGTGCCAGCAGCGTATCCCCACTAGCGGGAGTGGCAGATACGCAGTATTTT.

This clonotype was counted between two and nine times. This sequence joins TRBV5-1 and TRBJ2-5; D remains unclear. The CDR3 has 14 residues. Deletions cut 2 bases from V and 2 bases from J, with 10 bases between. Germline loops: CDR1 SGHRS, CDR2 YFSETQ. As DNA, the CDR3 is TGCGCCAGCAGCTTTCATCAGATACAAGAGACCCAGTACTTC. This gives the protein CASSFHQIQETQYF.